Only a few counts were recorded for the clone carrying this T cell receptor beta chain. What it binds is unknown. TCRB transcripts that were expressed got sequenced, as all of the isolated RNA had been reverse transcribed. Each sample of naive, central memory or regulatory T cells had, on average, approximately 3.5 million reads. Assay used: immunoSEQ multiplex PCR; TCRdb lists only in-frame clones, some missing. Here the sample spans about 230,000 clones, 9.6% being singletons. The data were obtained in a study of beta chain features in type 1 diabetes. About the study: In all, approximately 110 million sorted cells from all samples were analyzed.

Study-wide points: The analysis here could not establish whether HLA type shapes TCRB rearrangement. A greater similarity of naive, central memory and Treg TCRB repertoires was seen among patients than among healthy donors.

V lost 1 base to trimming and J lost 4 bases, with 14 bases between them. The CDR3 totals 16 residues. From germline, CDR1 is SGHNT and CDR2 YYREEE (reference sequence). The chain couples TRBV5-4 to TRBJ2-2; D is possibly TRBD1 (5 bases). The specimen sequenced was naive CD4+ T cells from blood. This receptor was taken from a woman between 18 and 29 years old in good health. DNA for the CDR3: TGTGCCAGCAGCTTGTTGGCAGGGTCGAGCACCGGGGAGCTGTTTTTT. It specifies CASSLLAGSSTGELFF.